This T cell receptor beta chain was profiled in a study of cytomegalovirus exposure and HLA in healthy donors. As for the study in general: As released early, the data held 65 million to 90 million unique TCRs from HLA-typed donors.

General study results and limits: Serostatus for CMV was the only available immune exposure information. The authors later found HLA-associated TCR beta chains more clonally expanded than equally common others. Researchers reported from a later analysis that most CMV-associated TCR beta chains appeared HLA-restricted.

V shed 6 bases and J 3 bases; nucleotides not matched to a gene: 3. Germline values: CDR1 PRHDT, CDR2 FYEKMQ (reference sequence). This CDR3 is built from 13 residues. The PCR contained 60 Vbeta and 13 Jbeta primers. Some clones are missing from TCRdb's copy, which holds only in-frame ones; the method was immunoSEQ multiplex PCR. The table has approximately 190,000 clones, under 90% seen once. Notes on this clone: Its matching antigen is unknown.

The sample taken for sequencing was PBMCs. The genes are TRBV13 and TRBJ1-2; 8 bases fit TRBD1. This TCR was recovered from a boy between 2 and 10 years old in good health and CMV-seronegative. This CDR3 is CASSPGGDYGYTF. In nucleotides, the CDR3 is TGTGCCAGCAGTCCAGGGGGCGACTATGGCTACACCTTC.